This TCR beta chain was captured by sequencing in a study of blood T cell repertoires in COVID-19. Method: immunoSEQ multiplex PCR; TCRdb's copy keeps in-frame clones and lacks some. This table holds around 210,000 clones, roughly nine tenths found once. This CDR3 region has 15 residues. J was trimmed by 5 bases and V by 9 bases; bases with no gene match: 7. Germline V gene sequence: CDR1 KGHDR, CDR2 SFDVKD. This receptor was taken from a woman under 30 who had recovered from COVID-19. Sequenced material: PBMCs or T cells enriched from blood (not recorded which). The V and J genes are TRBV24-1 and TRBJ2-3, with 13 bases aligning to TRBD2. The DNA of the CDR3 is TGTGCCACCGCTACTAGCGGGGGGGCCAAAGATACGCAGTATTTT. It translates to CATATSGGAKDTQYF.